Listed below are T cell receptor beta chains from one sample, sequenced in a study of blood T cell repertoires in COVID-19. Assay used: immunoSEQ multiplex PCR; TCRdb lists only in-frame clones, some missing. The top ten clones hold 3% to 4% of a sample with around 64,000 clones, about 80% of them seen once. Sequencing input: peripheral blood. Every receptor here comes from a man between 60 and 70 years old with acute or convalescent COVID-19. The CDR3 runs from the conserved cysteine through the conserved F or W. D genes are given only for firm matches. Size is omitted from some rows. Given values are once, few, many or a class for expanded clones.

CDR3aa	CDR3nt	abundance	d_gene	v_gene	j_gene
CASSQGGGAEAFF	TGTGCCAGCAGCCAAGGGGGGGGCGCTGAAGCTTTCTTT	once	-	TRBV3-1/TRBV3-2	TRBJ1-1
CASSRAGPYEQYF	TGTGCCAGCAGCCGAGCGGGACCCTACGAGCAGTACTTC	-	TRBD2	TRBV6-2/TRBV6-3	TRBJ2-7
CASSSGQFTGELFF	TGTGCCAGCAGCTCCGGACAGTTCACCGGGGAGCTGTTTTTT	once	-	TRBV5-4	TRBJ2-2
CASSPDRGWGGQPQHF	TGTGCCAGCAGCCCCGACAGGGGATGGGGTGGACAGCCCCAGCATTTT	once	TRBD1	TRBV6-2/TRBV6-3	TRBJ1-5
CASSEPSGAYNEQFF	TGCGCCAGCAGTGAGCCTAGCGGGGCCTACAATGAGCAGTTCTTC	-	TRBD2	TRBV10-2	TRBJ2-1
CASSYFRDRGTEAFF	TGTGCCAGCAGTTACTTTCGGGACAGGGGCACTGAAGCTTTCTTT	-	TRBD1	TRBV6-6	TRBJ1-1
CASSASGREVGELFF	TGTGCCAGCAGCGCAAGCGGGAGAGAGGTCGGGGAGCTGTTTTTT	-	TRBD2	TRBV9	TRBJ2-2
CASSKPLAGTGDINEQFF	TGTGCCAGCAGTAAACCCCTTGCCGGGACAGGGGATATCAATGAGCAGTTCTTC	-	TRBD1	TRBV11-3	TRBJ2-1
CASSEGAGTYEQYF	TGTGCCAGCAGTGAAGGGGCAGGGACCTACGAGCAGTACTTC	-	-	TRBV2	TRBJ2-7
CASSPSEGGYTF	TGTGCCAGCAGCCCAAGCGAAGGAGGCTACACCTTC	-	-	TRBV7-6	TRBJ1-2
CASRPAGSYNEQFF	TGTGCCAGCAGACCAGCGGGAAGTTACAATGAGCAGTTCTTC	once	TRBD2	TRBV2	TRBJ2-1
CASSLSLGGKPDTQYF	TGTGCCAGCAGTTTATCGTTAGGGGGCAAACCAGATACGCAGTATTTT	-	TRBD1	TRBV27	TRBJ2-3
CATADREVGQPQHF	TGTGCCACCGCTGACAGGGAAGTGGGTCAGCCCCAGCATTTT	-	TRBD1	TRBV15	TRBJ1-5
CASSLDRRLREQFF	TGTGCCAGCAGTTTAGATCGACGCCTGAGGGAGCAGTTCTTC	-	-	TRBV27	TRBJ2-1
CAWGQGTGYTF	TGTGCCTGGGGACAGGGGACTGGCTACACCTTC	once	TRBD1	TRBV30	TRBJ1-2
CASSLSGMNTEAFF	TGTGCCAGCAGCCTGTCGGGGATGAACACTGAAGCTTTCTTT	-	-	TRBV16	TRBJ1-1
CASSLWGTGGRNQPQHF	TGTGCCAGCAGTTTATGGGGGACAGGAGGTAGAAATCAGCCCCAGCATTTT	few	TRBD1	TRBV27	TRBJ1-5
CASSLASTSGSLQQYF	TGTGCCAGCAGCTTGGCCTCGACTAGCGGGAGCCTTCAGCAGTACTTC	-	TRBD2	TRBV5-4	TRBJ2-7
CATSDLAPGTATDTQYF	TGTGCCACCAGTGATTTGGCCCCAGGGACAGCCACAGATACGCAGTATTTT	-	TRBD1	TRBV24-1	TRBJ2-3
CASSTRTSRGQPQHF	TGTGCCAGCAGTACACGGACGAGCCGAGGGCAGCCCCAGCATTTT	-	-	TRBV27	TRBJ1-5
CASTKDRDYGYTF	TGTGCCAGCACCAAGGACAGGGACTATGGCTACACCTTC	-	TRBD1	TRBV2	TRBJ1-2
CASSPSGGDYGYTF	TGTGCCAGCAGCCCTTCGGGGGGGGACTATGGCTACACCTTC	-	-	TRBV7-9	TRBJ1-2
CASTLSGRVTYEQYF	TGTGCCAGCACCCTTAGCGGCCGAGTTACCTACGAGCAGTACTTC	-	-	TRBV3-1/TRBV3-2	TRBJ2-7
CASSREREITGELFF	TGCGCCAGCAGCCGCGAGAGGGAGATCACCGGGGAGCTGTTTTTT	-	-	TRBV4-3	TRBJ2-2
CASSSSHLVGGQPQHF	TGTGCCAGCAGCTCCTCTCACCTCGTGGGAGGTCAGCCCCAGCATTTT	-	-	TRBV7-2	TRBJ1-5
CASSLSGLSGEKLFF	TGTGCCAGCAGCTTGTCTGGGCTGAGCGGGGAAAAACTGTTTTTT	-	-	TRBV5-4	TRBJ1-4
CASRGQGGGYGYTF	TGTGCCAGCAGGGGACAGGGGGGTGGCTATGGCTACACCTTC	-	TRBD1	TRBV28	TRBJ1-2
CASSEQGRNYNEQFF	TGTGCCAGCAGTGAACAGGGAAGGAACTACAATGAGCAGTTCTTC	-	-	TRBV2	TRBJ2-1
CASSRTRDFSTDTQYF	TGCGCCAGCAGCCGCACCCGGGACTTTAGCACAGATACGCAGTATTTT	-	-	TRBV5-1	TRBJ2-3
CASSQGYSGSGETQYF	TGCGCCAGCAGCCAAGGGTATAGCGGGAGTGGTGAGACCCAGTACTTC	-	TRBD2	TRBV4-3	TRBJ2-5
CASSRMQGDEQFF	TGTGCCAGCAGCCGAATGCAGGGCGATGAGCAGTTCTTC	once	-	TRBV3-1/TRBV3-2	TRBJ2-1
CASSLQGGQPQHF	TGCGCCAGCAGCCTCCAAGGGGGCCAGCCCCAGCATTTT	-	TRBD1	TRBV5-1	TRBJ1-5
CASSPAGPAGNTIYF	TGTGCCAGCTCACCAGCGGGGCCGGCTGGAAACACCATATATTTT	few	-	TRBV18	TRBJ1-3
CATSGGGSLKTQYF	TGTGCCACCAGCGGAGGCGGGAGTTTAAAGACCCAGTACTTC	-	TRBD2	TRBV15	TRBJ2-5
CASSFLAGAGEQFF	TGTGCCAGCAGCTTCCTAGCGGGAGCGGGTGAGCAGTTCTTC	-	TRBD2	TRBV5-6	TRBJ2-1
CASSLSGYGYTF	TGTGCCAGCAGTTTATCGGGCTATGGCTACACCTTC	-	-	TRBV28	TRBJ1-2
CASSLFSGNTGELFF	TGCGCCAGCAGCTTGTTTTCAGGGAACACCGGGGAGCTGTTTTTT	few	-	TRBV5-1	TRBJ2-2
CASSSLGGDTQYF	TGTGCCAGCAGTTCTCTGGGGGGGGATACGCAGTATTTT	-	TRBD2	TRBV12-3/TRBV12-4	TRBJ2-3
CASSYDRAGNEKLFF	TGTGCCAGCAGCTATGACAGGGCTGGTAATGAAAAACTGTTTTTT	-	TRBD1	TRBV5-5	TRBJ1-4
CASGQGLYNEQFF	TGTGCCAGTGGACAGGGGCTATACAATGAGCAGTTCTTC	-	TRBD1	TRBV27	TRBJ2-1
CASSSSGRTGGDEKLFF	TGTGCCAGTAGTTCATCGGGTCGGACAGGGGGCGACGAAAAACTGTTTTTT	-	TRBD1	TRBV19	TRBJ1-4
CASSQRSSGNTIYF	TGTGCCAGCAGCCAGAGAAGCTCTGGAAACACCATATATTTT	-	-	TRBV3-1/TRBV3-2	TRBJ1-3
CASSLGLAGGEQFF	TGCGCCAGCAGCTTAGGACTAGCGGGAGGAGAGCAGTTCTTC	few	TRBD2	TRBV5-1	TRBJ2-1
CASSEFRGSPLHF	TGTGCCAGCAGTGAGTTCAGGGGGTCACCCCTCCACTTT	-	TRBD1	TRBV2	TRBJ1-6
CASSLTVADTQYF	TGTGCCAGCAGCTTAACCGTCGCAGATACGCAGTATTTT	-	-	TRBV7-3	TRBJ2-3